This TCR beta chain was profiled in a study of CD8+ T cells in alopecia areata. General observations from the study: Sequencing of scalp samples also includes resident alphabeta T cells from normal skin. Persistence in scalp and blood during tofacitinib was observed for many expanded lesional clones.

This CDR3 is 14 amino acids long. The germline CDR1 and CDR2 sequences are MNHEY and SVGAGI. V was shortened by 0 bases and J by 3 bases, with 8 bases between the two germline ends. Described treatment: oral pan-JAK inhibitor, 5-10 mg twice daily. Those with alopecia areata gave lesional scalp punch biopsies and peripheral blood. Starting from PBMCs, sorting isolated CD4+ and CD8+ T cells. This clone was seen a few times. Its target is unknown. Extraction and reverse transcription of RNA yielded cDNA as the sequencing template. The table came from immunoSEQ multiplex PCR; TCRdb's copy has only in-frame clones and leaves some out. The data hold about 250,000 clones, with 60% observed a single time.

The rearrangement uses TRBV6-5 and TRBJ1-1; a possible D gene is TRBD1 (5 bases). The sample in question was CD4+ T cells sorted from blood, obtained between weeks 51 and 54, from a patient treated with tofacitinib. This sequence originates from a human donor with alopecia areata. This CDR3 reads CASSYSGRDTEAFF. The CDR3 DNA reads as TGTGCCAGCAGTTACTCGGGACGGGACACTGAAGCTTTCTTT.